This T cell receptor (beta chain) derives from a study of blood T cell repertoires in COVID-19. Study at large: The United States, Italy and Spain provided the acute and convalescent COVID-19 samples. In each case, the material was cDNA or gDNA derived from T cells, B-cell-depleted T cells, or PBMCs.

A remark on this clone: The sample carries other DNA sequences with the same CDR3.

The authors' processing: Amplification from reference gene primers served as the basis for estimated nucleated cell counts. Produced via immunoSEQ multiplex PCR; TCRdb's table is partial and in-frame only. The DNA was the basis for D and trimming; V, J and clone size are from that table. Of 250,000 to 350,000 clones listed, 70% to 90% are singletons. Participants spanned ages about 18 to 100 years and resided in some 22 US areas. Germline CDR1 LGHDT, CDR2 YNNKEL (reference sequence). V lost 2 bases and J lost 8, with 6 bases in between. The CDR3 runs 11 residues. The sample comprised PBMCs or T cells enriched from blood (not recorded which). This clonotype was obtained from a woman aged 25 to 39 who had recovered from COVID-19. This sequence joins TRBV3-1 (or the pseudogene TRBV3-2) and TRBJ1-2; no definite D call. The chain's CDR3 is CASSQTGGYTF. In DNA, the CDR3 is TGTGCCAGCAGCCAAACCGGGGGCTACACCTTC.